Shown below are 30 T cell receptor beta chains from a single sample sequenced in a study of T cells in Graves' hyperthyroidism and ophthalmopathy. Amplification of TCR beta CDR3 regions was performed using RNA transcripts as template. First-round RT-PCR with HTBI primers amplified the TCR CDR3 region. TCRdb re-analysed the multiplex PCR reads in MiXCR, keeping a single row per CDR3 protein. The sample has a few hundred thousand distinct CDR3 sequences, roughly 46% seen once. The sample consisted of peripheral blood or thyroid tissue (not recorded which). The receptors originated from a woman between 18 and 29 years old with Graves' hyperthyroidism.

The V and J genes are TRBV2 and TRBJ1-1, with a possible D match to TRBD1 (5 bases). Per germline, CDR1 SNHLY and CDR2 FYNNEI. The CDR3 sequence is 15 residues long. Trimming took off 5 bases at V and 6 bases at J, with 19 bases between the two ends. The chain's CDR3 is CASSYHNEQGPEAFF. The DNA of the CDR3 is TGTGCCAGCAGTTATCACAATGAGCAGGGCCCTGAAGCTTTCTTT.

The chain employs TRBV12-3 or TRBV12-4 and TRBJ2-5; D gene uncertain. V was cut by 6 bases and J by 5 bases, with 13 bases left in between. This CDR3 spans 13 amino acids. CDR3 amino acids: CASSREKVETQYF. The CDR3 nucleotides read TGTGCCAGCAGCAGAGAGAAGGTGGAGACCCAGTACTTC.

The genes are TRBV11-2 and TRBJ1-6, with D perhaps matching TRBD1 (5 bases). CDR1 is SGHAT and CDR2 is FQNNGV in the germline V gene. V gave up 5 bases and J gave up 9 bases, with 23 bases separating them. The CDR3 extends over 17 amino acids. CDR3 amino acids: CASSTYITRGGGSPLHF. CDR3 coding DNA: TGTGCCAGCAGCACCTATATAACAAGGGGCGGTGGTTCACCCCTCCACTTT.

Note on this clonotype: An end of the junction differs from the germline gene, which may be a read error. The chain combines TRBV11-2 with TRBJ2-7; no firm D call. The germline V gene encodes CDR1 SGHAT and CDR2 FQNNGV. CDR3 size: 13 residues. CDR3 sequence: CASGLDRADEQYF. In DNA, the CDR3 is TGTGCCAGCGGCTTAGATAGGGCCGACGAGCAGTACTTC.

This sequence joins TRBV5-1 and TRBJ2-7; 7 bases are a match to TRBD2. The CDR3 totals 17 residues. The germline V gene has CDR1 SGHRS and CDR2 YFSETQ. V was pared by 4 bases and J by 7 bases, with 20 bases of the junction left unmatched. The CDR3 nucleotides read TGCGCCAGCAGCCAGGGTATCGTCGGCGGGAGATATGAAGAGCAGTACTTC. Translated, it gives CASSQGIVGGRYEEQYF. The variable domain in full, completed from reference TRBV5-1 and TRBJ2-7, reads KAGVTQTPRYLIKTRGQQVTLSCSPISGHRSVSWYQQTPGQGLQFLFEYFSETQRNKGNFPGRFSGRQFSNSRSEMNVSTLELGDSALYLCASSQGIVGGRYEEQYFGPGTRLTVT.

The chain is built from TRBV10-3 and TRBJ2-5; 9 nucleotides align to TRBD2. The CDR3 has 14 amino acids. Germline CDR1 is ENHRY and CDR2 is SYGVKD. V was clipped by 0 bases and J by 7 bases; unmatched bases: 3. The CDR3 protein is CAISESELAGTQYF. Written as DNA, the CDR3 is TGTGCCATCAGTGAGTCCGAACTAGCGGGGACCCAGTACTTC.

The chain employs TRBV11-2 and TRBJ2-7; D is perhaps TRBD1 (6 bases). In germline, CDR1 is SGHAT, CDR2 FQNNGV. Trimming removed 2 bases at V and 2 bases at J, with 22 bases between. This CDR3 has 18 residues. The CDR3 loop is CASSLTDSSTVIAYEQYF. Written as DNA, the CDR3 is TGTGCCAGCAGCTTAACGGACAGTTCAACCGTTATCGCCTACGAGCAGTACTTC.

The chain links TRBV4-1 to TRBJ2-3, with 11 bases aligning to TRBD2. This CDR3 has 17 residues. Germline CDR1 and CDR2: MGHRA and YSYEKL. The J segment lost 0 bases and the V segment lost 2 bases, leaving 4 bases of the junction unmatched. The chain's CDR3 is CASSQLTSGGSTDTQYF. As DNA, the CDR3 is TGCGCCAGCAGCCAACTTACTAGCGGGGGTAGCACAGATACGCAGTATTTT.

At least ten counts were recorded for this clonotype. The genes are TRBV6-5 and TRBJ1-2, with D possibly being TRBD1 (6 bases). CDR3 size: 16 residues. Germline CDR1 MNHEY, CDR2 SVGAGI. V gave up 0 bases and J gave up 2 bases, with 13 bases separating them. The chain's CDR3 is CASSYSGADSNYGYTF. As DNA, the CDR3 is TGTGCCAGCAGTTACTCGGGGGCAGACAGCAACTATGGCTACACCTTC.

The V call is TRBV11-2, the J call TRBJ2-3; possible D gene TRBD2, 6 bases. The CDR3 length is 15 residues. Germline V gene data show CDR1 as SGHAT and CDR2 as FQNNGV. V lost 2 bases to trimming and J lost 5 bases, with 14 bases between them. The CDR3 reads CASSLLTSSGDTQYF. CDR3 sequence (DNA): TGTGCCAGCAGCTTACTTACCAGTAGCGGAGATACGCAGTATTTT.

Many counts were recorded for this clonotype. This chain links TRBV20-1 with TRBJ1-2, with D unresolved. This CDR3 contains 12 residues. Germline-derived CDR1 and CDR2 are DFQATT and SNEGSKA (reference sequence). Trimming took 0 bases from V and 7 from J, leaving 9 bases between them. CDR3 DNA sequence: TGCAGTGCTAGAGATTCGGGGTCTGGCTACACCTTC. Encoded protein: CSARDSGSGYTF.

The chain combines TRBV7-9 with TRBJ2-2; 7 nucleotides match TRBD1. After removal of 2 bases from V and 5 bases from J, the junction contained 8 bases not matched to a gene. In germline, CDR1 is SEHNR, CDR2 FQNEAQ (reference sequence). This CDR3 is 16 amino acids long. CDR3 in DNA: TGTGCCAGCAGCTTAAAGAAAGGGGGCTATACCGGGGAGCTGTTTTTT. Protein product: CASSLKKGGYTGELFF.

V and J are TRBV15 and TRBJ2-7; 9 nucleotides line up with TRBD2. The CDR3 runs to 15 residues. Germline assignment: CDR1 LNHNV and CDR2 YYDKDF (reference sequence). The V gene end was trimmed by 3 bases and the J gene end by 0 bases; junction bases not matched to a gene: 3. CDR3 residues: CATSSPGLASYEQYF. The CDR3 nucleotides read TGTGCCACCAGCAGTCCGGGACTAGCCTCCTACGAGCAGTACTTC.

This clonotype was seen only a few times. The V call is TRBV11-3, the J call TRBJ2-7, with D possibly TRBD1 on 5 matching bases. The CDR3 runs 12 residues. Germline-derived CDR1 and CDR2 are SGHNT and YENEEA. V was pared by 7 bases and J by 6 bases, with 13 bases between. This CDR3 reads CASTPRAGEQYF. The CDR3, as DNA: TGTGCCAGCACCCCCAGGGCTGGCGAGCAGTACTTC.

The CDR3 region has the DNA TGCAGTGCTAGTGGTTTTAGCAGCGGGGACTCCTACGAGCAGTACTTC. Translating gives CSASGFSSGDSYEQYF. J is TRBJ2-7 and V is TRBV20-1; 7 bases are shared with TRBD2. The CDR3 covers 16 residues. Germline CDR1 reads DFQATT; CDR2 reads SNEGSKA (reference sequence). Germline trimming cut 3 bases from V and 0 bases from J; bases unmatched to any gene: 11.

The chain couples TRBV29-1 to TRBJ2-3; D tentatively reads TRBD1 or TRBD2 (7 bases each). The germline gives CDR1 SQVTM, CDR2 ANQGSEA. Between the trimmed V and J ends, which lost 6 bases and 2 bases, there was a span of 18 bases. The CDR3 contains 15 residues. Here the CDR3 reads CSVGGGGRNTDTQYF. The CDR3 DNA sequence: TGCAGCGTCGGGGGAGGGGGCCGGAACACAGATACGCAGTATTTT.

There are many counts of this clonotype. The CDR3 is CASSLIQGGTRYEQYF. As DNA, the CDR3 is TGTGCCAGCAGCTTGATTCAGGGGGGAACTCGCTACGAGCAGTACTTC. The chain links TRBV7-6 to TRBJ2-7, with TRBD1 as a possible D gene (7 bases). Trimming shortened V by 3 bases and J by 3 bases, and 18 bases separated the two germline ends. The germline CDR1 and CDR2 sequences are SGHVS and FNYEAQ. CDR3 size: 16 residues.

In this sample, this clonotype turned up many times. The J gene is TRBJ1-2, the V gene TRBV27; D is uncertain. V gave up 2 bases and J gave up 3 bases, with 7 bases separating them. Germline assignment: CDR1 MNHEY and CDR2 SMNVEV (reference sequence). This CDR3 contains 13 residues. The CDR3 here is CASSLVRDYGYTF. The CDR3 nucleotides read TGTGCCAGCAGTTTAGTGCGAGACTATGGCTACACCTTC.

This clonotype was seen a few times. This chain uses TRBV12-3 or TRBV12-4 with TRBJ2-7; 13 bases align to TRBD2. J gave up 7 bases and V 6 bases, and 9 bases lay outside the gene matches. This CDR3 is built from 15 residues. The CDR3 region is CASRQTSGRADEQYF. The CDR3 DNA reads TGTGCCAGCAGGCAAACTAGCGGGAGGGCCGATGAGCAGTACTTC.

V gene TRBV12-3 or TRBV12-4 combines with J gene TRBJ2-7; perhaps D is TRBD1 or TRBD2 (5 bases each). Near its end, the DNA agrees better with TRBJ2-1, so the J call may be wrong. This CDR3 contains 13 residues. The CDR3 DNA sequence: TGTGCCTCTAACGTGGGGGCCTACAATGAGCAGTTCTTC. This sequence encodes CASNVGAYNEQFF.

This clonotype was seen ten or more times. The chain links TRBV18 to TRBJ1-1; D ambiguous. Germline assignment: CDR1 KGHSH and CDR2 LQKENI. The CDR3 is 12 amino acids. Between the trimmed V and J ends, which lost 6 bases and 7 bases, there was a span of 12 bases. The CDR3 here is CASSQGRSEAFF. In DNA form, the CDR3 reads TGTGCCAGCTCTCAAGGACGGAGTGAAGCTTTCTTT.

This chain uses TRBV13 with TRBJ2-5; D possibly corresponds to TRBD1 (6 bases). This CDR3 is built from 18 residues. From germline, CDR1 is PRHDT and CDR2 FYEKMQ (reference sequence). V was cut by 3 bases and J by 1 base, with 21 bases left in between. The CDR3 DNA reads TGTGCCAGCAGCTTTTCGGACAGCAATTCACCCCTCCAAGAGACCCAGTACTTC. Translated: CASSFSDSNSPLQETQYF.

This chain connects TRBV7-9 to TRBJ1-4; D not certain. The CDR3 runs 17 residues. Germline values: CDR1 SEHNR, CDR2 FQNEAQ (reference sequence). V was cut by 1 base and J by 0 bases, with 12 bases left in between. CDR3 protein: CASSLDLLGTTNEKLFF. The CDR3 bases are TGTGCCAGCAGCTTAGACCTTTTGGGTACAACTAATGAAAAACTGTTTTTT.

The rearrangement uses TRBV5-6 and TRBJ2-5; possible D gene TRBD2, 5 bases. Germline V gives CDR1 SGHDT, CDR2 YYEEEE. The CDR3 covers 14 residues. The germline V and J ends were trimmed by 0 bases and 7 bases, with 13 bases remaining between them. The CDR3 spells CASSLGRTERTQYF. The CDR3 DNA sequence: TGTGCCAGCAGCTTGGGGAGGACCGAGCGGACCCAGTACTTC.

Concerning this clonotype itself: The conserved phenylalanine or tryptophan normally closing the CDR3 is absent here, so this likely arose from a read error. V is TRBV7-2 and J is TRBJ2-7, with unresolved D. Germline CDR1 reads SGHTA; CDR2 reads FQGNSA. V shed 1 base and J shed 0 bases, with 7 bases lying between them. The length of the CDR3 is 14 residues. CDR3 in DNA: TGTGCCAGCAGCTTAGGCCATAGCTCCTACGAGCAGTACTCC. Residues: CASSLGHSSYEQYS.

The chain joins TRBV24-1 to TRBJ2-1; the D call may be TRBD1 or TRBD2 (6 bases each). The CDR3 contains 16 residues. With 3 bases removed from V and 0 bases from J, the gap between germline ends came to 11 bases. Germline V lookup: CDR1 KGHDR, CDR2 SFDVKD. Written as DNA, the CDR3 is TGTGCCACCAGTGATAGAGGGGGGCACTCCTACAATGAGCAGTTCTTC. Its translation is CATSDRGGHSYNEQFF.

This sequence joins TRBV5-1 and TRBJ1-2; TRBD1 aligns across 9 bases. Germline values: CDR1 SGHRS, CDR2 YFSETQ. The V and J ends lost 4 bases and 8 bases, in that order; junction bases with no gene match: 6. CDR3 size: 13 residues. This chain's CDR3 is CASSPGQGGGYTF. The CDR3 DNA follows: TGCGCCAGCAGCCCGGGACAGGGAGGCGGCTACACCTTC.

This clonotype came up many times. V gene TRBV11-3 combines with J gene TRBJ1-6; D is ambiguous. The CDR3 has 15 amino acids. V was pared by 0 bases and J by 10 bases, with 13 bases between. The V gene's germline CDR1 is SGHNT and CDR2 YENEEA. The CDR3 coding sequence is TGTGCCAGCAGCTTAGATCAAGTCCGAAGGTCACCCCTCCACTTT. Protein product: CASSLDQVRRSPLHF.

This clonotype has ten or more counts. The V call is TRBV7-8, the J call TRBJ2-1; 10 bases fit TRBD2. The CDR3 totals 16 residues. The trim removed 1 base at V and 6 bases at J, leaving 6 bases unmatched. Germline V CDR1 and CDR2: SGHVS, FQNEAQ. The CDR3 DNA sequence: TGTGCCAGCAGCTTAGTGAGAGCGGGAGGGCCCAATGAGCAGTTCTTC. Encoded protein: CASSLVRAGGPNEQFF. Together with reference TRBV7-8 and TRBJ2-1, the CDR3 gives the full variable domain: GAGVSQSPRYKVAKRGQDVALRCDPISGHVSLFWYQQALGQGPEFLTYFQNEAQLDKSGLPSDRFFAERPEGSVSTLKIQRTQQEDSAVYLCASSLVRAGGPNEQFFGPGTRLTVL.

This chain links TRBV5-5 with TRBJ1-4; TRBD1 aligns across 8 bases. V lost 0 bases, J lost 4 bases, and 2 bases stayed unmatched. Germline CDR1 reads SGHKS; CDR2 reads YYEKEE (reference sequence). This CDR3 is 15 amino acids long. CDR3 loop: CASSLGTGCNEKLFF. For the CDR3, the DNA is TGTGCCAGCAGCTTGGGGACAGGGTGTAATGAAAAACTGTTTTTT.